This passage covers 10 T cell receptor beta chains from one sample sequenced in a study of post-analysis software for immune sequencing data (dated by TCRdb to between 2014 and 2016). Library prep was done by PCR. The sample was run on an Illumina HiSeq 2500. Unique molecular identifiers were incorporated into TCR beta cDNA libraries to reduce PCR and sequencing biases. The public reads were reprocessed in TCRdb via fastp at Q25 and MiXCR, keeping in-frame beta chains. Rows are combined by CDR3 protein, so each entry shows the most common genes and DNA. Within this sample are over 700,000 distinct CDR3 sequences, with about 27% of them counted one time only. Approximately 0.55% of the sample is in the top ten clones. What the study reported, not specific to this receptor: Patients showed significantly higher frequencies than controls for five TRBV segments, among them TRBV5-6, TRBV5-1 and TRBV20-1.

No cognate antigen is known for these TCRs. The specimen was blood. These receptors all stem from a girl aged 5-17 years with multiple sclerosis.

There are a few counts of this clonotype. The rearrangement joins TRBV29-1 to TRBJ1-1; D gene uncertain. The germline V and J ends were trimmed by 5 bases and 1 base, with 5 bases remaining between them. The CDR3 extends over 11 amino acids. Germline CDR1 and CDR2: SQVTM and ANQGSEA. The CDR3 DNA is TGCAGCGTTCTCCCGAACACTGAAGCTTTCTTT. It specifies CSVLPNTEAFF.

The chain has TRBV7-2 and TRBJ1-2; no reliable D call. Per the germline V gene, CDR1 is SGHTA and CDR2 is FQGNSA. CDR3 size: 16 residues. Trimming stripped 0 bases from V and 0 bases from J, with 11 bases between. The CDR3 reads CASSLAPTVANYGYTF. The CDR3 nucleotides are TGTGCCAGCAGCTTAGCCCCCACAGTAGCTAACTATGGCTACACCTTC.

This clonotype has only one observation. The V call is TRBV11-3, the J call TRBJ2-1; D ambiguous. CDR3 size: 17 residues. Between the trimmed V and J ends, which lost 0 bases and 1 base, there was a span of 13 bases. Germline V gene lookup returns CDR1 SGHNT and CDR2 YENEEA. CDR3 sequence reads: CASSLDPGTPSYNEQFF. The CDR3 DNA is TGTGCCAGCAGCTTAGACCCAGGTACCCCTTCCTACAATGAGCAGTTCTTC.

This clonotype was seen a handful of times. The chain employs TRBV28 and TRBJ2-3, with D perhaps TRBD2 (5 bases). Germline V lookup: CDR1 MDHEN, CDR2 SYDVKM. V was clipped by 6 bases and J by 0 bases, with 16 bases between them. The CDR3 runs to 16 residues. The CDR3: CASSQTPPGSTDTQYF. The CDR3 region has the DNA TGTGCCAGCAGCCAGACACCCCCGGGGAGCACAGATACGCAGTATTTT.

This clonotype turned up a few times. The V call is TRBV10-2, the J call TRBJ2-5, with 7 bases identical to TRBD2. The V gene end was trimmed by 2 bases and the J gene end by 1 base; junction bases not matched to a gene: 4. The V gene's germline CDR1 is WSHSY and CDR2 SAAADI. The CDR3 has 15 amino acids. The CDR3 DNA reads TGCGCCAGCAGTGAGCCGGAGCGGGGCCAAGAGACCCAGTACTTC. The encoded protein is CASSEPERGQETQYF.

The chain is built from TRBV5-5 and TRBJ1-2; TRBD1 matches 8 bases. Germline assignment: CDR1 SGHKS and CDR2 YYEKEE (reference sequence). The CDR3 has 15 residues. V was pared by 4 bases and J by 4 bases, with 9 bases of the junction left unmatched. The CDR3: CASSEWTGFSYGYTF. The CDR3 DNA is TGTGCCAGCAGCGAGTGGACAGGGTTTAGCTATGGCTACACCTTC.

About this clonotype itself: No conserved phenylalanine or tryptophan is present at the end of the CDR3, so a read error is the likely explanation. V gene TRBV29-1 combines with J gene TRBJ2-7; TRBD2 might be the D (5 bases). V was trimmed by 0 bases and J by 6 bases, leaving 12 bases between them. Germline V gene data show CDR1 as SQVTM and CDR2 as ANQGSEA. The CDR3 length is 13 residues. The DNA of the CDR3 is TGCAGCGTTGAAGATCGGGGTCTGGGCGAGCAGTACTGC. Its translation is CSVEDRGLGEQYC.

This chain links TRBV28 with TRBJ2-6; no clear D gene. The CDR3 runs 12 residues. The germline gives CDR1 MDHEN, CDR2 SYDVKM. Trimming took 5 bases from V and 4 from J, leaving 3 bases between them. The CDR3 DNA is TGTGCCAGCAGTGAGGGGGCCAACGTCCTGACTTTC. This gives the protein CASSEGANVLTF.

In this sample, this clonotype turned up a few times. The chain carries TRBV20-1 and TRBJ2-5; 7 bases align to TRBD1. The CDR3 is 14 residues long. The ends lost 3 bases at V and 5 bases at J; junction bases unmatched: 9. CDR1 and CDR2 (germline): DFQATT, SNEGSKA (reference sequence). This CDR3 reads CSARAVTGVETQYF. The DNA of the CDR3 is TGCAGTGCTAGGGCCGTTACAGGGGTCGAGACCCAGTACTTC.

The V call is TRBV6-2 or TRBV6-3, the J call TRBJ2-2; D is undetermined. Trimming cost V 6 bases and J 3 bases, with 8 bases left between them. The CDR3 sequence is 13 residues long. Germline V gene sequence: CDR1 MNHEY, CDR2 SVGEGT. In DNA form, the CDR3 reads TGTGCCAGCAGGCCTCCCCACACCGGGGAGCTGTTTTTT. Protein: CASRPPHTGELFF.